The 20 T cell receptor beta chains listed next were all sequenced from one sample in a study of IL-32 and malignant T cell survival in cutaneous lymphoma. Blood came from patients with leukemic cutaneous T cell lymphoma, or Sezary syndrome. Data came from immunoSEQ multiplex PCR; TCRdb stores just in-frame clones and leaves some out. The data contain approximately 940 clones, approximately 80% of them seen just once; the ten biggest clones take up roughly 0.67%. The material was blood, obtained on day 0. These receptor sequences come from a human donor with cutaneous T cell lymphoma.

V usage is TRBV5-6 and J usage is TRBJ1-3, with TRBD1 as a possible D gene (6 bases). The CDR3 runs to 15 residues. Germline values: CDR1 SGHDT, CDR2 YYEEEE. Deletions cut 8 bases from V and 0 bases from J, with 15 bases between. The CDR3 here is CASKRGATSGNTIYF. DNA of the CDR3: TGTGCCAGTAAAAGGGGGGCTACCTCTGGAAACACCATATATTTT.

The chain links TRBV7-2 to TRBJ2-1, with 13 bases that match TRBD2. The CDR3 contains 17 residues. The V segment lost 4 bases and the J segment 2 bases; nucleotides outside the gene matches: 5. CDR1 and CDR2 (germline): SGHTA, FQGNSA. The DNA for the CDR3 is TGTGCCAGCAGCTCGCGACTAGCGGGGGGTCCCTACAATGAGCAGTTCTTC. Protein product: CASSSRLAGGPYNEQFF.

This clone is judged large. As DNA, the CDR3 is TGTGCCAGCAGTGACGACTATGGCTACACCTTC. Amino acids: CASSDDYGYTF. The chain combines TRBV25-1 with TRBJ1-2; D unclear. The V and J ends lost 3 bases and 3 bases respectively, with 2 bases between them. This CDR3 spans 11 amino acids. Germline V gene data show CDR1 as MGHDK and CDR2 as SYGVNS.

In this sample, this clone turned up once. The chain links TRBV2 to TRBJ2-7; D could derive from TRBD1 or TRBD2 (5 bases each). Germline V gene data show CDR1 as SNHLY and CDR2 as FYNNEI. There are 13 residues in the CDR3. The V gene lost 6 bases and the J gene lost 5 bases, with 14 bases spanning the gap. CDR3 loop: CASSWDGRDEQYF. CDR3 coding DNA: TGTGCCAGCAGCTGGGACGGTCGGGACGAGCAGTACTTC.

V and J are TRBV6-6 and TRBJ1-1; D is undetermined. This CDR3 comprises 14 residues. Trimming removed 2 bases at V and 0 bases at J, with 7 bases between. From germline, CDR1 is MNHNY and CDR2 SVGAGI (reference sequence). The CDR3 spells CASSYGLVNTEAFF. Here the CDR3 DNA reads TGTGCCAGCAGTTACGGACTGGTGAACACTGAAGCTTTCTTT.

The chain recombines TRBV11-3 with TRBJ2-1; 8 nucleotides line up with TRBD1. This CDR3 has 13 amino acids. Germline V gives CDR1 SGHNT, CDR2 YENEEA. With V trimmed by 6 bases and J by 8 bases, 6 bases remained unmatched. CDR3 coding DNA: TGTGCCAGCAGTTTGGACAGGGTAGATGAGCAGTTCTTC. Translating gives CASSLDRVDEQFF.

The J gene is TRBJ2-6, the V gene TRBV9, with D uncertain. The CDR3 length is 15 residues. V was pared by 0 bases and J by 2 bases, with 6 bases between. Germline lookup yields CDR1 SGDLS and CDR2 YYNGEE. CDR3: CASSVVGAGANVLTF. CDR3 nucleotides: TGTGCCAGCAGCGTAGTGGGTGCTGGGGCCAACGTCCTGACTTTC.

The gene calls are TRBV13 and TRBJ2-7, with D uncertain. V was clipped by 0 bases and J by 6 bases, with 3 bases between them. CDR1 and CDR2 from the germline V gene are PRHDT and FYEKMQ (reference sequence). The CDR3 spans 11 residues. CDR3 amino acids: CASSLGGEQYF. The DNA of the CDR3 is TGTGCCAGCAGCTTAGGAGGCGAGCAGTACTTC.

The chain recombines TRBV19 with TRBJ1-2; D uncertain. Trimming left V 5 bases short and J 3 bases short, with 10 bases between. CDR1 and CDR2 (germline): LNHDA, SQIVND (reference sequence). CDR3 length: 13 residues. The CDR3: CASSEAGYYGYTF. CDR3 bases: TGTGCCAGTAGTGAGGCGGGATACTATGGCTACACCTTC.

The CDR3 bases are TGTGCCACCAGCTCGAAGGGGGACAGAAGCACAGATACGCAGTATTTT. Translating gives CATSSKGDRSTDTQYF. This chain uses TRBV15 with TRBJ2-3; 7 positions agree with TRBD1. Unmatched junction bases numbered 8, after V lost 5 bases and J lost 0 bases. Germline V CDR1 and CDR2: LNHNV, YYDKDF (reference sequence). The CDR3 sequence is 16 residues long.

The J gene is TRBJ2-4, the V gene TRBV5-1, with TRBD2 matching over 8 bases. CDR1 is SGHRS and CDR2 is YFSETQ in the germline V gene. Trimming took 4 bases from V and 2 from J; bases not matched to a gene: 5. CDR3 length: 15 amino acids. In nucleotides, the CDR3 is TGCGCCAGCAGCCCCAGCGGGGGCACCAAAAACATTCAGTACTTC. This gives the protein CASSPSGGTKNIQYF.

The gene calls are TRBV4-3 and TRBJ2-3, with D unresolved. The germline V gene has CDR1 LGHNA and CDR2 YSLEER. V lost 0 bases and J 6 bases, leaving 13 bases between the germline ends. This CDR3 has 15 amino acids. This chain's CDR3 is CASSQDAERSDTQYF. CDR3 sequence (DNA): TGCGCCAGCAGCCAAGATGCGGAAAGGTCGGATACGCAGTATTTT.

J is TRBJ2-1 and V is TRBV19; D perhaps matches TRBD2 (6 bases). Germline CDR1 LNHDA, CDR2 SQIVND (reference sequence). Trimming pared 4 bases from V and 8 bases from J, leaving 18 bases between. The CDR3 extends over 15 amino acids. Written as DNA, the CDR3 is TGTGCCAGTAGTACCGCGGGACCCTCCGGGGATGAGCAGTTCTTC. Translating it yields CASSTAGPSGDEQFF. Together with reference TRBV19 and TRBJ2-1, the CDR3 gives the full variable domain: DGGITQSPKYLFRKEGQNVTLSCEQNLNHDAMYWYRQDPGQGLRLIYYSQIVNDFQKGDIAEGYSVSREKKESFPLTVTSAQKNPTAFYLCASSTAGPSGDEQFFGPGTRLTVL.

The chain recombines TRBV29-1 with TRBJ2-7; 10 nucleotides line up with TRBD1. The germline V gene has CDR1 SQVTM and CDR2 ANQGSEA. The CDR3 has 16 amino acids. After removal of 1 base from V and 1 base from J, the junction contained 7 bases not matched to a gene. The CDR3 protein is CSVEGEPGQGSYEQYF. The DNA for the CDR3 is TGCAGCGTTGAAGGAGAACCGGGACAGGGGTCCTACGAGCAGTACTTC.

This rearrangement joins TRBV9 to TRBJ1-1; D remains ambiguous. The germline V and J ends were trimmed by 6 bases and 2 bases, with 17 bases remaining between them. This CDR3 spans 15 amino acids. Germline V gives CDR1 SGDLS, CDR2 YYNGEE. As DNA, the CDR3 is TGTGCCAGCACCCAAGGTTTCGAACCAAACACTGAAGCTTTCTTT. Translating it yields CASTQGFEPNTEAFF.

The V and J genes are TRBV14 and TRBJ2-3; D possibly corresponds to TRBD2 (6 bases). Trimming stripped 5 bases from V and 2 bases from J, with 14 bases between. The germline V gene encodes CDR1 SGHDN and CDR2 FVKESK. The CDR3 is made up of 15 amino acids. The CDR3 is CASSVLATVTDTQYF. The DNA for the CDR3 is TGTGCCAGCAGCGTTCTAGCGACGGTCACAGATACGCAGTATTTT.

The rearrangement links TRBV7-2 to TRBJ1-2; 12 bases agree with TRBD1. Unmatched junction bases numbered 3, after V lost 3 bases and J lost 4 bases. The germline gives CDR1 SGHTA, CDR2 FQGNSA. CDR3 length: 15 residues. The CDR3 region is CASSFGTGGSYGYTF. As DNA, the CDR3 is TGTGCCAGCAGCTTTGGGACAGGGGGCTCCTATGGCTACACCTTC.

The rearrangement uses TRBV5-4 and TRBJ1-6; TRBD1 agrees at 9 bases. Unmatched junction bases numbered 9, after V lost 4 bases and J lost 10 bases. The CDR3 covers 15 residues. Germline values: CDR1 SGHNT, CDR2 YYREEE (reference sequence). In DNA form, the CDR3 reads TGTGCCAGCAGCCCGCGGACAGGGGATGGATCACCCCTCCACTTT. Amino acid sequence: CASSPRTGDGSPLHF.

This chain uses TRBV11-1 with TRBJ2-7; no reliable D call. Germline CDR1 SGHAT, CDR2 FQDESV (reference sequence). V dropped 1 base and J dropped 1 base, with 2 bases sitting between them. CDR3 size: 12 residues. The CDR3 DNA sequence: TGTGCCAGCAGCTTAGGATCCTACGAGCAGTACTTC. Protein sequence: CASSLGSYEQYF.

The CDR3 loop reads CASSVGHPNTEAFF. The CDR3 DNA is TGTGCCAGCAGCGTAGGGCATCCGAACACTGAAGCTTTCTTT. This chain links TRBV9 with TRBJ1-1; D is uncertain. V was shortened by 0 bases and J by 1 base, with 7 bases between the two germline ends. The CDR3 extends over 14 amino acids. Germline V gives CDR1 SGDLS, CDR2 YYNGEE.